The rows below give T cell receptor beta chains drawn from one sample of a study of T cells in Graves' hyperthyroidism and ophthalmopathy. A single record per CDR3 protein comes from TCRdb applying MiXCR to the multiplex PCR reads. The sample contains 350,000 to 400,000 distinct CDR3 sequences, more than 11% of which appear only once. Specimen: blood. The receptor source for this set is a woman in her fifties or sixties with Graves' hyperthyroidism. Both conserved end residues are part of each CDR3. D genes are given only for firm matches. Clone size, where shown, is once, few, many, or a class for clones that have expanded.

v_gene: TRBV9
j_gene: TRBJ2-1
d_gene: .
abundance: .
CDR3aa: CASSVVGSAPGNEQFF
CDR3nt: TGTGCCAGCAGCGTAGTAGGAAGCGCCCCGGGAAATGAGCAGTTCTTC

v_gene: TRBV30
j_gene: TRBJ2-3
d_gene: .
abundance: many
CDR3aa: CAWTSTDTQYF
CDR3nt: TGTGCCTGGACGTCGACAGATACGCAGTATTTT

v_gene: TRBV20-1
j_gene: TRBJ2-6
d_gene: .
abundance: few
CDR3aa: CSARRDGGANVLTF
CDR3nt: TGCAGTGCTAGGAGGGATGGTGGGGCCAACGTCCTGACTTTC

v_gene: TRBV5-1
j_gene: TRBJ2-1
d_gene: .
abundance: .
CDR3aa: CASSRSPAVVLYNEQFF
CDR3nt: TGCGCCAGCAGTCGATCTCCCGCGGTGGTACTCTACAATGAGCAGTTCTTC

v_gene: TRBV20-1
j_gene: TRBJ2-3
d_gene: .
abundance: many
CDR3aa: CSARAWLRRPTDTQYF
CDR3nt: TGCAGTGCTAGAGCGTGGCTGAGGCGGCCCACAGATACGCAGTATTTT

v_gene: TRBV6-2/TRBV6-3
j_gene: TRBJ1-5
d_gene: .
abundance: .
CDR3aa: CASSHRVEQPQHF
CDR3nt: TGTGCCAGCAGCCACAGGGTTGAGCAGCCCCAGCATTTT

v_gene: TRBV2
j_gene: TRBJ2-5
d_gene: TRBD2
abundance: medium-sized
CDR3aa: CASSEAPGLAVSGETQYF
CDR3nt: TGTGCCAGCAGTGAAGCGCCAGGACTAGCGGTCTCGGGGGAGACCCAGTACTTC

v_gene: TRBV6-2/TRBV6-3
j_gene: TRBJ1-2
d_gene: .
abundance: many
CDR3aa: CASRGDTVDGYTF
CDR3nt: TGTGCCAGCAGAGGGGACACAGTAGATGGCTACACCTTC

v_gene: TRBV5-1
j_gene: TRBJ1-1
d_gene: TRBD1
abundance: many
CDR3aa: CASANTGGTEAFF
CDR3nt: TGCGCCAGCGCAAATACAGGGGGCACTGAAGCTTTCTTT

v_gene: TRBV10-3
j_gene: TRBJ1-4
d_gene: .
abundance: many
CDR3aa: CAISSSSTNEKLFF
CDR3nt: TGTGCCATCAGTTCTAGCTCAACTAATGAAAAACTGTTTTTT

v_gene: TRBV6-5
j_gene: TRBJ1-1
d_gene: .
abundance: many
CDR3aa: CASSYSGGFNTEAFF
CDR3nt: TGTGCCAGCAGTTACTCAGGGGGATTTAACACTGAAGCTTTCTTT

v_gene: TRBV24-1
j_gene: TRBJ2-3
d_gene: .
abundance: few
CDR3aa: CATSTGASTDTQYF
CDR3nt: TGTGCCACCAGTACTGGGGCCAGCACAGATACGCAGTATTTT

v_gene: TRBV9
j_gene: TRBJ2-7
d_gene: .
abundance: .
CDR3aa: CASSVETDTIYEQYF
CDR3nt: TGTGCCAGCAGCGTAGAGACAGACACGATCTACGAGCAGTACTTC

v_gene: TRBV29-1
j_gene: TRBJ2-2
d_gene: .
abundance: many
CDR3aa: CSVESDNGELFF
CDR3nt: TGCAGCGTTGAGAGTGATAACGGGGAGCTGTTTTTT

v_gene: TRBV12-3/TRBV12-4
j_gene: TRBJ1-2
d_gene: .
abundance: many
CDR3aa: CASSFLPNYGYTF
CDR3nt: TGTGCCAGCAGTTTCTTACCGAACTATGGCTACACCTTC

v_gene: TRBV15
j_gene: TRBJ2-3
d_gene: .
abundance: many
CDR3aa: CATSRVRAGDTQYF
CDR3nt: TGTGCCACCAGCAGAGTAAGGGCGGGAGATACGCAGTATTTT

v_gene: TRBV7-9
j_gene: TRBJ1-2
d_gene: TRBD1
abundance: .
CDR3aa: CASSFLDRVGYGYTF
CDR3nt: TGTGCCAGCAGCTTCTTGGACAGGGTTGGCTATGGCTACACCTTC

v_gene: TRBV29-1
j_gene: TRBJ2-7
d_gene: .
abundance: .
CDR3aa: CSVLDEYSYEQYF
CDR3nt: TGCAGCGTACTAGACGAATACTCCTACGAGCAGTACTTC

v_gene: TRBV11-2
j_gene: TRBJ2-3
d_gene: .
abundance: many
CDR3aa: CASSPGTRTDTQYF
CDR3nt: TGTGCCAGCAGCCCTGGGACCCGCACAGATACGCAGTATTTT

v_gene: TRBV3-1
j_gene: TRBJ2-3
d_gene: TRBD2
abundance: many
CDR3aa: CASSPGLAGAHTQYF
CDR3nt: TGTGCCAGCAGCCCAGGACTAGCGGGAGCACATACGCAGTATTTT

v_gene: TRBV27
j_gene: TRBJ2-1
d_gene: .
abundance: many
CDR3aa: CASSPGVDYNEQFF
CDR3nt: TGTGCCAGCAGTCCGGGAGTTGATTACAATGAGCAGTTCTTC

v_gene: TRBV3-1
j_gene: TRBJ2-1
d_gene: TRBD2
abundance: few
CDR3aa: CASSQRLAAPNEQFF
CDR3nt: TGTGCCAGCAGCCAAAGGCTAGCGGCCCCCAATGAGCAGTTCTTC

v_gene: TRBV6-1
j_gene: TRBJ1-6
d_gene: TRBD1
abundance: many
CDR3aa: CASSEAGQGNSPLHF
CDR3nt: TGTGCCAGCAGTGAAGCGGGACAGGGAAATTCACCCCTCCACTTT

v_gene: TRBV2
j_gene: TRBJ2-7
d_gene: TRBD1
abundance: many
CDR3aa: CASSEAGGGYEQYF
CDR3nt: TGTGCCAGCAGTGAAGCAGGGGGCGGCTACGAGCAGTACTTC

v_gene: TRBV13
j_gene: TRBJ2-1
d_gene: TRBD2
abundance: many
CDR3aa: CASSLGLMTSGSREQFF
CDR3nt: TGTGCCAGCAGCTTAGGCCTAATGACTAGCGGGAGTCGGGAGCAGTTCTTC

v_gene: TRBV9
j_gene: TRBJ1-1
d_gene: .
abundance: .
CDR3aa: CASSVGLGRTANTEAFF
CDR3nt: TGTGCCAGCAGCGTAGGATTAGGGAGGACGGCGAACACTGAAGCTTTCTTT

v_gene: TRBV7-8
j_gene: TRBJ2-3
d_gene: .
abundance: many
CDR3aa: CASSTPVGGLRLSTDTQYF
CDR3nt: TGTGCCAGCAGCACCCCGGTCGGGGGACTTCGACTTAGCACAGATACGCAGTATTTT

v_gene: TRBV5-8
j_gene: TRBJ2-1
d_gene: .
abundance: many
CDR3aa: CASSLFEGWAVYNEQFF
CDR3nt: TGTGCCAGCAGCTTGTTTGAGGGGTGGGCCGTCTACAATGAGCAGTTCTTC

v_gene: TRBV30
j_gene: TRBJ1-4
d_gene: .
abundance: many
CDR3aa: CAWSPRGLTRGEKLFF
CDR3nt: TGTGCCTGGAGCCCCCGAGGGCTTACTAGGGGTGAAAAACTGTTTTTT

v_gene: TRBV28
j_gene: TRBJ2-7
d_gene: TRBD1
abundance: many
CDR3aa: CASSLAGTGSYEQYF
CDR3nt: TGTGCCAGCAGTTTGGCCGGGACAGGGTCCTACGAGCAGTACTTC

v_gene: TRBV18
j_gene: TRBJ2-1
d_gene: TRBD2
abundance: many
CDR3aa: CASSRGLAGGTRQFF
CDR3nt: TGTGCCAGCTCACGTGGACTAGCGGGAGGGACCCGTCAGTTCTTC

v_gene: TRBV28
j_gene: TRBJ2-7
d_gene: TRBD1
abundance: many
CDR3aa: CASRTGQASYEQYF
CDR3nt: TGTGCCAGCAGAACGGGACAGGCGTCCTACGAGCAGTACTTC

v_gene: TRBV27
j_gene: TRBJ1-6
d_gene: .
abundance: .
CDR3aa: CASSSNPDTKNSPLHF
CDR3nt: TGTGCCAGCAGTTCCAACCCGGACACGAAAAATTCACCCCTCCACTTT

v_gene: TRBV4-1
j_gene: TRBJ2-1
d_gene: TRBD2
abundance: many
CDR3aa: CASSHYPSGYNEQFF
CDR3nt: TGCGCCAGCAGCCACTATCCTAGCGGCTACAATGAGCAGTTCTTC

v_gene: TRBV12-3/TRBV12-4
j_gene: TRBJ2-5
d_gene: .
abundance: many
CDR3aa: CASSFDAVETQYF
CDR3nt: TGTGCCAGCAGTTTTGATGCGGTGGAGACCCAGTACTTC

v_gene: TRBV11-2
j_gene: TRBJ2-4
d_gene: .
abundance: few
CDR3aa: CASSPRAGEDIQYF
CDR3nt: TGTGCCAGCAGCCCCCGGGCAGGGGAAGACATTCAGTACTTC

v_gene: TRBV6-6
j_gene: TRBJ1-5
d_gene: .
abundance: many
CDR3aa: CASSYSAGSNQPQHF
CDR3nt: TGTGCCAGCAGTTACTCCGCGGGGAGCAATCAGCCCCAGCATTTT

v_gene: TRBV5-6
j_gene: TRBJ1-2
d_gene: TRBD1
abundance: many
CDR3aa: CASSLVTGGYYGYTF
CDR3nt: TGTGCCAGCAGCTTGGTAACAGGGGGGTACTATGGCTACACCTTC

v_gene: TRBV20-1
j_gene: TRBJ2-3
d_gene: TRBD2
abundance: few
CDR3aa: CSAGASLAGKHILTAPSTDTQYF
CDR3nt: TGCAGTGCGGGGGCCTCACTAGCGGGTAAACATATCCTCACCGCCCCTAGCACAGATACGCAGTATTTT

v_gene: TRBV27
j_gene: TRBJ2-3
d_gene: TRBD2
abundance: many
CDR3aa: CASSLSGMRLAGGNPDTQYF
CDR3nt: TGTGCCAGCAGTTTGTCCGGGATGAGGCTAGCGGGAGGGAATCCAGATACGCAGTATTTT

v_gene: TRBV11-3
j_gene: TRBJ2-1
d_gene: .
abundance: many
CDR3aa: CASSLALDEQFF
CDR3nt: TGTGCCAGCAGCTTAGCATTGGATGAGCAGTTCTTC

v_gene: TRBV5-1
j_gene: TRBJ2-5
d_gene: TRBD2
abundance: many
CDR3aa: CASSSRWTSGRAIEETQYF
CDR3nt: TGCGCCAGCAGCTCCCGTTGGACTAGCGGGAGGGCCATTGAAGAGACCCAGTACTTC

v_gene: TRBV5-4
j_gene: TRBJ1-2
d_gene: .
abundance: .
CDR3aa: CASSLEPGTSIFGGYTF
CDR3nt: TGTGCCAGCAGCTTGGAACCAGGGACATCAATCTTTGGAGGCTACACCTTC

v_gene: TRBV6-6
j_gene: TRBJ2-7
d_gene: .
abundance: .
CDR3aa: CASSYSRRGPTYEQYF
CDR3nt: TGTGCCAGCAGTTACTCGAGGCGGGGCCCAACCTACGAGCAGTACTTC

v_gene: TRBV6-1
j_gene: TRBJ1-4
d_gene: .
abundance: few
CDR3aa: CASSSLRLSEKLFF
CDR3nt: TGTGCCAGCAGTTCCCTGAGGCTTTCAGAAAAACTGTTTTTT